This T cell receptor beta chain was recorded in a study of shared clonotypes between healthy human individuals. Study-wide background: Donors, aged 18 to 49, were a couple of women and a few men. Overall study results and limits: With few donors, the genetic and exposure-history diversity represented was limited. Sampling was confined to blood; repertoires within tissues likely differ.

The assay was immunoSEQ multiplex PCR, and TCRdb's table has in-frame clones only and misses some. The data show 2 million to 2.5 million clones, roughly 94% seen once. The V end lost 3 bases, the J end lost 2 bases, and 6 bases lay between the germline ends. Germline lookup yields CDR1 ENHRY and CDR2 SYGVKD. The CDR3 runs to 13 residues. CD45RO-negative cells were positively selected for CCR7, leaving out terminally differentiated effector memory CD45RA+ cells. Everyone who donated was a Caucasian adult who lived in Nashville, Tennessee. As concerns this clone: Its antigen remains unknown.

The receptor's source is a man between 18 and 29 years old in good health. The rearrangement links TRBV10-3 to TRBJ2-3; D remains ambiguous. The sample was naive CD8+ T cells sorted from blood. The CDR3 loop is CAISEDPTDTQYF. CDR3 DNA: TGTGCCATCAGTGAAGACCCCACAGATACGCAGTATTTT.